This T cell receptor beta chain appears in the sequencing data of a study of cytomegalovirus exposure and HLA in healthy donors. About the study: Earlier, 100 million or so unique TCR beta sequences were recovered from about 200 million T cells by an analysis.

The germline CDR1 and CDR2 sequences are GTSNPN and SVGIG (reference sequence). This CDR3 comprises 14 residues. The V segment lost 1 base and the J segment 8 bases; nucleotides outside the gene matches: 7. These donors counted as nominally healthy when sampled, but unrecorded immune exposures were likely. A multiplex PCR was run with 60 Vbeta primers and 13 Jbeta primers. Only in-frame clones appear in the TCRdb table, and some are missing; sequencing was by immunoSEQ multiplex PCR. The table lists tens of thousands of clones, 70% to 90% of them singletons. The chain carries TRBV30 and TRBJ1-4; 7 positions match TRBD1. This receptor was taken from a human donor in good health. Specimen: PBMCs. CDR3 loop: CAWSERGLSEKLFF. Written as DNA, the CDR3 is TGTGCCTGGAGTGAAAGGGGGCTCAGCGAAAAACTGTTTTTT.